Listed here is a single T cell receptor beta chain. What it recognizes is unknown. MiXCR, run by TCRdb on the reads, gives a single entry per CDR3 protein. This sample carries hundreds of thousands of distinct CDR3 sequences, under 35% of them seen once, and the ten largest clones take roughly 20%. CDR3 size: 16 residues. The V gene lost 4 bases and the J gene lost 0 bases, with 16 bases spanning the gap. Germline loops: CDR1 SGHRS, CDR2 YFSETQ. This sample is drawn from a study of T cell repertoires in cytomegalovirus infection. Background on the study: Indications of both CMV infection and matching HLA type were provided by public TCR beta signatures. General observations from the study: In two of eight donors, the top clonotype was HLA-C-restricted CMV-specific. There were carriers of CMV plus the relevant HLA, and cumulative public TCR beta family frequency identified them.

The sample in question was cultured PBMCs, obtained from culture after CMV antigen stimulation. The receptor was derived from a human donor in good health (CMV status not recorded). Some clones in this sample may be carry-over from other donors' samples. The rearrangement joins TRBV5-1 to TRBJ1-1; D is perhaps TRBD1 (6 bases). The CDR3 region is CASSALTGRMNTEAFF. CDR3 coding DNA: TGCGCCAGCAGCGCCTTGACAGGTCGTATGAACACTGAAGCTTTCTTT.